This section outlines one TCR beta chain sequence together with its context. Its antigen has not been determined. Base quality data are lacking; no much larger clone is found one base away. In the prospective study, participants were about 18 to 95 years old, resided in about two dozen geographic areas of the United States, and were enrolled through a virtual design. In the prospective study, participants were assigned to cohorts based on the clinical history participants reported in a screening survey and a study questionnaire. ImmuneRACE Cohort 3 recovered participants were defined by two consecutive negative NP/OP PCR tests, healthcare professional clearance, or symptom resolution. Each participant in the prospective study had whole blood, serum and a nasopharyngeal or oropharyngeal swab collected by mobile phlebotomists. Over a 2-month period, participants in the prospective study had the option of providing additional blood draws and questionnaires. Prospective study blood samples were shipped either frozen or at room temperature before DNA extraction.

The data originate from a study of blood T cell repertoires in COVID-19 (dated by TCRdb to the early 2020s). About the study as a whole: Samples from collaborators originated in the United States, Italy and Spain and spanned both the acute and convalescent phases of COVID-19. The material from the prospective study consisted of cDNA or gDNA derived from T cells, B-cell-depleted T cells, or PBMCs. Deeply sampled blood TCRbeta repertoires from subjects exposed to, actively infected with, or recovered from COVID-19 were included in the dataset. The repertoires were released in a freely available public database meant as a resource for research on the immune response to SARS-CoV-2. Samples were obtained from the ongoing ImmuneRACE study (first 160 participants) and from 1,254 subjects provided by 6 global collaborators. Sample metadata almost always included a de-identified subject ID, COVID-19 status, age in years and sex. Where available, HLA class I and class II types were obtained from metadata supplied by the sample provider rather than from assay-based typing.

CDR1 and CDR2 were assigned from the germline V gene (reference sequence) as MNHEY and SMNVEV. V was cut back by 2 bases and J by 3 bases, leaving a gap of 10 bases between them. Taken from cysteine to phenylalanine, the CDR3 has 15 residues. The sequence is cut down to CDR3 DNA, 45 bases in frame from base 1. TCRbeta CDR3 regions were amplified from genomic DNA using the immunoSEQ Assay, a bias-controlled multiplex PCR. Processing in the source paper ran as follows. Nucleated cell counts per sample were estimated from amplification of reference gene primers within the assay. To quantify the absolute abundance of each unique TCRbeta CDR3 rearrangement, sequence reads were collapsed and filtered. Productive Simpson clonality was computed per sample as the square root of Simpson's diversity index over productive rearrangements. Not all clones reach the TCRdb copy of this immuneACCESS table, which keeps in-frame sequences only. Checked studies attribute under half of the gap to unresolved V genes and leave the rest unexplained. V and J calls and clone size are those listed in that table; D and trimming were worked out from the DNA. The sample includes hundreds of thousands of clones, with about 87% observed a single time. The ten largest clonotypes hold 8% to 9.5% of the sample.

What the work shows at the level of the full study, not this receptor alone: Clinical and demographic metadata were provided uncurated, with the amount varying by source and participant.

The origin of this receptor is a woman under 30 who had recovered from COVID-19. Material for sequencing was PBMCs or T cells enriched from blood (not recorded which). The sequence is built from TRBV27 and TRBJ1-4, and the D gene may be TRBD1, 6 bases matching. The sequenced DNA is TGTGCCAGCAGTTTAGGGACACTTCCTAATGAAAAACTGTTTTTT. Its protein is CASSLGTLPNEKLFF.